The clone carrying this T cell receptor beta chain was detected ten times or more. Its antigen is currently unknown. Then a second PCR, running roughly 7 to 12 cycles, was carried out with a sample-barcoded 5' primer and a J-beta primer mix. TCRdb recomputed calls from the 5' RACE reads with MiXCR, one row per CDR3 protein. The sample consists of about 1.7 million distinct CDR3 sequences, about 30% of them appearing once. The V and J ends lost 2 bases and 2 bases, in that order; junction bases with no gene match: 0. Germline CDR1 MNHEY, CDR2 SVGAGI. CDR3 length equals 13 residues. The data belong to a study of blood T cells in healthy people across ages. General study results and limits: There were more naive CD4+ cells and higher diversity in long-lived donors than in aged donors.

The clonotype originates from a woman aged 25 to 39 in good health. Sequencing was performed on blood. The J gene is TRBJ2-7, the V gene TRBV6-5; 7 positions match TRBD2. The CDR3 region is CASSYSGAYEQYF. CDR3 nucleotides: TGTGCCAGCAGTTACAGCGGGGCCTACGAGCAGTACTTC.